Each of the 27 T cell receptor beta chains below was sequenced from the same sample in a study of T cell changes during pregnancy in multiple sclerosis. TCRdb keeps only in-frame clones here, not all; method: immunoSEQ multiplex PCR. The sample has around 30,000 clones, about nine tenths seen once. The sample consisted of CD8+ T cells from peripheral blood mononuclear cells, taken in the second trimester of pregnancy. The receptors were gathered from a female donor with multiple sclerosis, enrolled in a pregnancy study.

CDR3 sequence (DNA): TGTGCCAGCAGGAGGGCGGGAGGGGCCAACGTCCTGACTTTC. Amino acids: CASRRAGGANVLTF. The J gene is TRBJ2-6, the V gene TRBV14; perhaps TRBD2 as D (6 bases). The CDR3 is 14 residues long. Germline assignment: CDR1 SGHDN and CDR2 FVKESK. V lost 6 bases and J 4 bases, leaving 10 bases between the germline ends.

This chain joins TRBV4-1 and TRBJ1-2, with no clear D. The CDR3 loop spans 15 amino acids. Germline lookup yields CDR1 MGHRA and CDR2 YSYEKL. Trimming took 0 bases from V and 3 from J, leaving 11 bases between them. The CDR3 nucleotides read TGCGCCAGCAGCCAAGATCAGGCAGGTCACTATGGCTACACCTTC. This sequence encodes CASSQDQAGHYGYTF.

The chain recombines TRBV5-1 with TRBJ1-1; 9 bases fit TRBD1. Per the germline V gene, CDR1 is SGHRS and CDR2 is YFSETQ. The V segment lost 3 bases and the J segment 3 bases; nucleotides outside the gene matches: 6. This CDR3 comprises 15 residues. The CDR3 sequence is CASSSGTGQDTEAFF. CDR3 nucleotides: TGCGCCAGCAGCTCGGGGACAGGGCAGGACACTGAAGCTTTCTTT.

The gene calls are TRBV27 and TRBJ2-7; the D gene is possibly TRBD2 (5 bases). CDR3 length equals 13 residues. Germline lookup yields CDR1 MNHEY and CDR2 SMNVEV (reference sequence). V gave up 0 bases and J gave up 4 bases, with 7 bases separating them. DNA of the CDR3: TGTGCCAGCAGTTTATCAACGGGATACGAGCAGTACTTC. Residues: CASSLSTGYEQYF.

The chain recombines TRBV4-1 with TRBJ2-7; tentative D call: TRBD1 (6 bases). V shed 2 bases and J shed 4 bases, with 15 bases lying between them. The CDR3 runs to 15 residues. Germline assignment: CDR1 MGHRA and CDR2 YSYEKL. The CDR3 sequence is CASSQNRVGSYEQYF. The DNA for the CDR3 is TGCGCCAGCAGCCAAAACAGGGTGGGATCTTACGAGCAGTACTTC.

The chain has TRBV7-6 and TRBJ2-3; 8 bases agree with TRBD2. The CDR3 contains 15 residues. V lost 2 bases and J lost 1; bases outside the gene matches: 2. The germline V gene has CDR1 SGHVS and CDR2 FNYEAQ. The CDR3: CASSLTREGTDTQYF. The CDR3 nucleotides read TGTGCCAGCAGCTTAACGCGGGAGGGCACAGATACGCAGTATTTT.

The genes are TRBV5-1 and TRBJ2-7; 8 bases agree with TRBD2. Losses at the gene ends were 4 bases for V and 3 bases for J; bases not matched to a gene: 6. The CDR3 length is 14 residues. Germline CDR1 SGHRS, CDR2 YFSETQ. The CDR3 spells CASSLRGTSYEQYF. The CDR3 DNA reads TGCGCCAGCAGCCTGCGAGGGACTAGCTACGAGCAGTACTTC.

V gene TRBV28 combines with J gene TRBJ2-2; TRBD2 is a possible D gene (5 bases). From germline, CDR1 is MDHEN and CDR2 SYDVKM. V was shortened by 5 bases and J by 6 bases, with 16 bases between the two germline ends. The CDR3 has 15 amino acids. The CDR3 sequence is CASSLTRFGPGELFF. CDR3 nucleotides: TGTGCCAGCAGTCTTACTAGGTTCGGACCCGGGGAGCTGTTTTTT. Full variable domain (outside the CDR3, taken from reference TRBV28 and TRBJ2-2): DVKVTQSSRYLVKRTGEKVFLECVQDMDHENMFWYRQDPGLGLRLIYFSYDVKMKEKGDIPEGYSVSREKKERFSLILESASTNQTSMYLCASSLTRFGPGELFFGEGSRLTVL.

The gene calls are TRBV30 and TRBJ2-7; the D gene is possibly TRBD2 (5 bases). V was pared by 1 base and J by 4 bases, with 14 bases between. Germline-derived CDR1 and CDR2 are GTSNPN and SVGIG (reference sequence). The CDR3 extends over 14 amino acids. The CDR3, as DNA: TGTGCCTGGAGTGGGCTCGGACTTAGTTACGAGCAGTACTTC. It yields the protein CAWSGLGLSYEQYF. The whole variable domain, remainder taken from reference TRBV30 and TRBJ2-7, is SQTIHQWPATLVQPVGSPLSLECTVEGTSNPNLYWYRQAAGRGLQLLFYSVGIGQISSEVPQNLSASRPQDRQFILSSKKLLLSDSGFYLCAWSGLGLSYEQYFGPGTRLTVT.

For the CDR3, the DNA is TGTGCCAGCAGTTTTTGGGGACAGTCTCCGGGTGAGACCCAGTACTTC. It codes for CASSFWGQSPGETQYF. V gene TRBV27 combines with J gene TRBJ2-5; 7 nucleotides align to TRBD1. Looked up from germline, CDR1 is MNHEY and CDR2 is SMNVEV (reference sequence). V was pared by 3 bases and J by 5 bases, with 12 bases of the junction left unmatched. The CDR3 is 16 amino acids.

The chain links TRBV2 to TRBJ2-7; TRBD2 agrees at 8 bases. Germline V CDR1 and CDR2: SNHLY, FYNNEI. Unmatched junction bases numbered 3, after V lost 2 bases and J lost 0 bases. The CDR3 length is 15 residues. This chain's CDR3 is CASSESSGLSYEQYF. The CDR3 DNA reads as TGTGCCAGCAGTGAATCTAGCGGGCTCTCCTACGAGCAGTACTTC. Using reference TRBV2 and TRBJ2-7 for the parts outside the CDR3, the full variable domain is EPEVTQTPSHQVTQMGQEVILRCVPISNHLYFYWYRQILGQKVEFLVSFYNNEISEKSEIFDDQFSVERPDGSNFTLKIRSTKLEDSAMYFCASSESSGLSYEQYFGPGTRLTVT.

This chain links TRBV4-3 with TRBJ1-3; D is ambiguous. Trimming cost V 0 bases and J 8 bases, with 14 bases left between them. In germline, CDR1 is LGHNA, CDR2 YSLEER. This CDR3 has 15 amino acids. The CDR3 coding sequence is TGCGCCAGCAGCCAAGATTTAGAGACCCTAGACACCATATATTTT. Protein: CASSQDLETLDTIYF.

This clone was seen only once. CDR3 coding DNA: TGTGCCATCAGTGAGTCGGAGGCGGCCACGGACCTTTACAATGAGCAGTTCTTC. Translation gives CAISESEAATDLYNEQFF. V usage is TRBV10-3 and J usage is TRBJ2-1; D possibly corresponds to TRBD2 (5 bases). Germline-derived CDR1 and CDR2 are ENHRY and SYGVKD. The CDR3 totals 18 residues. V lost 0 bases to trimming and J lost 4 bases, with 19 bases between them.

The count of this clone is one. V and J are TRBV10-2 and TRBJ2-2, with 10 bases that match TRBD2. V was pared by 7 bases and J by 5 bases, with 19 bases of the junction left unmatched. The germline V gene has CDR1 WSHSY and CDR2 SAAADI. The CDR3 totals 19 residues. For the CDR3, the DNA is TGCGCCAGCAAAATACTAGCGGGACAAACCTTTGAGTCGACCGGGGAGCTGTTTTTT. Amino acids: CASKILAGQTFESTGELFF.

The CDR3 nucleotides read TGTGCCAGCAGCCTTGGACAGGGGGCGACCGGAAACACCATATATTTT. Translation gives CASSLGQGATGNTIYF. The gene calls are TRBV7-8 and TRBJ1-3, with 11 bases aligning to TRBD1. The CDR3 is 16 amino acids. Germline trimming cut 5 bases from V and 4 bases from J; bases unmatched to any gene: 7. Looked up from germline, CDR1 is SGHVS and CDR2 is FQNEAQ.

The chain recombines TRBV7-9 with TRBJ1-2; no reliable D call. Germline V lookup: CDR1 SEHNR, CDR2 FQNEAQ (reference sequence). This CDR3 is built from 11 residues. Trimming removed 4 bases at V and 5 bases at J, with 5 bases between. The CDR3 protein is CASSSGYGYTF. CDR3 in DNA: TGTGCCAGCAGCTCCGGGTATGGCTACACCTTC.

The chain is built from TRBV7-9 and TRBJ2-7, with D possibly being TRBD1 (6 bases). V was cut by 4 bases and J by 2 bases, with 12 bases left in between. Looked up from germline, CDR1 is SEHNR and CDR2 is FQNEAQ (reference sequence). The CDR3 has 14 amino acids. For the CDR3, the DNA is TGTGCCAGCAGCTCGGACAGCTTACCCTACGAGCAGTACTTC. It codes for CASSSDSLPYEQYF.

This chain joins TRBV6-5 and TRBJ2-6; no reliable D call. Germline V gene data show CDR1 as MNHEY and CDR2 as SVGAGI. The CDR3 length is 15 residues. Trimming left V 2 bases short and J 3 bases short, with 8 bases between. As DNA, the CDR3 is TGTGCCAGCAGTTACGCCGAGGATGGGGCCAACGTCCTGACTTTC. Its protein product is CASSYAEDGANVLTF.

This chain joins TRBV27 and TRBJ2-3, with TRBD2 matching 7 bases. Germline assignment: CDR1 MNHEY and CDR2 SMNVEV (reference sequence). The CDR3 sequence is 16 residues long. V lost 8 bases and J lost 3; bases outside the gene matches: 14. CDR3 coding DNA: TGTGCCAGCGGTGAGGGACCGGGACTACAGACAGATACGCAGTATTTT. It is translated as CASGEGPGLQTDTQYF.

The J gene is TRBJ2-7, the V gene TRBV19; 9 positions match TRBD2. The CDR3 loop spans 16 amino acids. Trimming took 3 bases from V and 3 from J; bases not matched to a gene: 9. In germline, CDR1 is LNHDA, CDR2 SQIVND (reference sequence). Here the CDR3 reads CASSIGNSGSIYEQYF. In nucleotides, the CDR3 is TGTGCCAGTAGTATTGGGAATAGCGGGAGTATCTACGAGCAGTACTTC.

This chain joins TRBV28 and TRBJ1-5, with a weak D call TRBD1 (6 bases). The CDR3 runs to 16 residues. Germline CDR1 and CDR2: MDHEN and SYDVKM. V lost 2 bases and J 3 bases, leaving 14 bases between the germline ends. The CDR3 coding sequence is TGTGCCAGCAGTTTAGGGTTAAACAGGGACAATCAGCCCCAGCATTTT. Protein product: CASSLGLNRDNQPQHF.

This clone was found a few times. The CDR3 DNA sequence: TGTGCCAGTAGTTCGGGGTCTGGGGATCAGCCCCAGCATTTT. Amino acids: CASSSGSGDQPQHF. The chain employs TRBV19 and TRBJ1-5, with D hard to call. CDR3 length equals 14 residues. V was cut by 5 bases and J by 5 bases, with 13 bases left in between. Per germline, CDR1 LNHDA and CDR2 SQIVND (reference sequence).

This CDR3 is CASAPDSNEQFF. The CDR3 bases are TGTGCTAGTGCCCCTGACAGCAATGAGCAGTTCTTC. This rearrangement joins TRBV12-5 to TRBJ2-1, with a possible D match to TRBD1 (5 bases). CDR3 length: 12 amino acids. The V and J ends lost 7 bases and 6 bases respectively, with 10 bases between them. Per the germline V gene, CDR1 is LGHNT and CDR2 is FRNRAP.

The gene calls are TRBV27 and TRBJ2-7, with TRBD2 identical over 11 bases. This CDR3 is 15 amino acids long. Trimming at V came to 5 bases and at J to 5 bases, leaving 8 bases not matched to a gene. Germline V gene data show CDR1 as MNHEY and CDR2 as SMNVEV (reference sequence). CDR3 amino acids: CASSTHLAGGNEQYF. The DNA for the CDR3 is TGTGCCAGCAGTACCCACTTAGCGGGAGGGAACGAGCAGTACTTC.

CDR3 nucleotides: TGTGCCAGCAGTCCGACCGGGACTAGCGGGAGAACGGATACGCAGTATTTT. Translated, it gives CASSPTGTSGRTDTQYF. V gene TRBV27 combines with J gene TRBJ2-3; TRBD2 agrees at 14 bases. The ends lost 5 bases at V and 6 bases at J; junction bases unmatched: 10. The CDR3 is 17 amino acids. Germline V lookup: CDR1 MNHEY, CDR2 SMNVEV (reference sequence).

V usage is TRBV4-1 and J usage is TRBJ2-7, with 13 positions matching TRBD2. The CDR3 loop spans 15 amino acids. Germline assignment: CDR1 MGHRA and CDR2 YSYEKL. J lost 4 bases, V lost 4 bases, and 4 bases had no gene match. CDR3 bases: TGCGCCAGCAGCCCTGGACTAGCGGGAGCGTACGAGCAGTACTTC. Encoded protein: CASSPGLAGAYEQYF.

V and J are TRBV7-6 and TRBJ1-4; tentative D call: TRBD1 (5 bases). V was pared by 6 bases and J by 6 bases, with 14 bases between. Germline lookup yields CDR1 SGHVS and CDR2 FNYEAQ. The CDR3 runs to 14 residues. CDR3 sequence reads: CASSPRSGDEKLFF. The CDR3 bases are TGTGCCAGCAGTCCAAGATCGGGGGATGAAAAACTGTTTTTT. Combining the CDR3 with reference TRBV7-6 and TRBJ1-4 gives the whole variable domain GAGVSQSPRYKVTKRGQDVALRCDPISGHVSLYWYRQALGQGPEFLTYFNYEAQQDKSGLPNDRFSAERPEGSISTLTIQRTEQRDSAMYRCASSPRSGDEKLFFGSGTQLSVL.